This TCR beta chain was observed in a study of blood T cell repertoires in COVID-19. Study information: Samples representing acute and convalescent COVID-19 were sourced from the United States, Italy and Spain. PBMCs, B-cell-depleted T cells, or T cells provided the cDNA or gDNA that made up the material.

The CDR3 runs 14 residues. With 5 bases removed from V and 8 bases from J, the gap between germline ends came to 16 bases. CDR1 is SGHRS, CDR2 YFSETQ, per germline. Per the original data handling: Amplification from reference gene primers served as the basis for estimated nucleated cell counts. Profiled with immunoSEQ multiplex PCR; TCRdb holds only in-frame clones, not every one. V and J calls and clone size come straight from that table; D and trimming were deduced from the DNA. The table lists 65,000 to 95,000 clones, about 73% of them singletons. The source material was peripheral blood. The chain carries TRBV5-1 and TRBJ1-4, with a weak D call TRBD1 (6 bases). This TCR was sampled from a man aged 50 or older with active or convalescent COVID-19. CDR3 in DNA: TGCGCCAGCAGGGGTCGGGGGGCCCAAGAAAAACTGTTTTTT. It specifies CASRGRGAQEKLFF.